The following is a TCR beta chain sequence with its context. Sequencing was performed with immunoSEQ multiplex PCR; in TCRdb, only in-frame clones are kept and a portion is missing. The sample includes approximately 18,000 clones, 80% of them seen just once. The CDR3 is 15 amino acids. Germline V gives CDR1 ENHRY, CDR2 SYGVKD. J lost 3 bases, V lost 6 bases, and 10 bases had no gene match. The data were taken from a study of sequential checkpoint blockade in melanoma. The treatment denotes: randomized to nivolumab then ipilimumab (arm A) or the reverse (arm B). The sequencing used CD8+ T cells sorted from blood (inferred from file names), collected from a patient given nivolumab and ipilimumab in sequence. The TCR sequence derives from a human donor with melanoma. The chain carries TRBV10-3 and TRBJ2-7; 8 bases are a match to TRBD1. This CDR3 reads CAISKQGARVYEQYF. Here the CDR3 DNA reads TGTGCCATCAGCAAGCAGGGGGCGCGTGTCTACGAGCAGTACTTC.